The clone carrying this T cell receptor (beta chain) was detected a few times. From the RT-PCR reads, TCRdb called clonotypes with MiXCR, one entry per CDR3 protein. Altogether approximately 530,000 distinct CDR3 sequences are present, 6% to 9% being singletons, with the ten largest covering under 15%. These data are taken from a study of response to subunit inactivated influenza vaccine. The germline gives CDR1 LGHNA, CDR2 YSLEER. This CDR3 region has 16 residues. With 1 base removed from V and 1 base from J, the gap between germline ends came to 12 bases. Specimen: PBMCs from blood, collected roughly 24 months after vaccination. The source of this sequence is a man aged 50-75 years who received an inactivated influenza vaccine. The chain employs TRBV4-3 and TRBJ2-3; D possibly uses TRBD1 or TRBD2 (5 bases each). The CDR3 protein is CASSQGSGLRTDTQYF. The CDR3 DNA sequence: TGCGCCAGCAGCCAAGGTTCGGGGCTTCGCACAGATACGCAGTATTTT.